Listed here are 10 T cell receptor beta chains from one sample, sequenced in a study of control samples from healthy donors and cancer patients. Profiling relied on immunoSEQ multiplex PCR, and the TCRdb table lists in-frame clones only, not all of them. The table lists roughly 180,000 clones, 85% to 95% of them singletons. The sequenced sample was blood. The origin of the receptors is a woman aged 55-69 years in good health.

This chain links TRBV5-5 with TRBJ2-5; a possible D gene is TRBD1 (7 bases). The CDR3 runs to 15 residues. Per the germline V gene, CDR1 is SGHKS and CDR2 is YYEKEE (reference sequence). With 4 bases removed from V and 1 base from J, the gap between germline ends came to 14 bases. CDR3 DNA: TGTGCCAGCAGCCGAGGAGGGGGCCCCCAAGAGACCCAGTACTTC. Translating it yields CASSRGGGPQETQYF.

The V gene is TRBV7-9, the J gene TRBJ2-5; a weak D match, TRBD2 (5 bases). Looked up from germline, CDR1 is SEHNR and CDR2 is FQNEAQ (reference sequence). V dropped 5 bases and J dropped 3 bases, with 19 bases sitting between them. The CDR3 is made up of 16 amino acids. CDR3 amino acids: CASSILPPTGKETQYF. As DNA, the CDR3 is TGTGCCAGCAGCATCCTGCCCCCTACGGGAAAAGAGACCCAGTACTTC.

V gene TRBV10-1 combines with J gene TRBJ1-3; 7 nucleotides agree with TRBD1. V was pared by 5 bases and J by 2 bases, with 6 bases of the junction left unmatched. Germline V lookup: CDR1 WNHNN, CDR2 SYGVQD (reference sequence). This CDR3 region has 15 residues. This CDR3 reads CASSRDQGAGNTIYF. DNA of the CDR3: TGCGCCAGCAGTAGGGATCAGGGGGCTGGAAACACCATATATTTT.

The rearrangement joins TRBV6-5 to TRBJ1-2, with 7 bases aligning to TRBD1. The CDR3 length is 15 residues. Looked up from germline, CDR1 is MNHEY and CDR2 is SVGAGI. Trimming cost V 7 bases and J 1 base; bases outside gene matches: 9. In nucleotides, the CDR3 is TGTGCCAGCACCGAACGGGACAGACTTAACTATGGCTACACCTTC. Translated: CASTERDRLNYGYTF.

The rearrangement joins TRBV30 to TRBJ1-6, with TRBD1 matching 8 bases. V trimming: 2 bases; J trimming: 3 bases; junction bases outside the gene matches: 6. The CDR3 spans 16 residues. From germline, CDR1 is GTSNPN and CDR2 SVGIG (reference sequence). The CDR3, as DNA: TGTGCCTGGAGTATCTCAGGACAGGGCTATAATTCACCCCTCCACTTT. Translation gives CAWSISGQGYNSPLHF.

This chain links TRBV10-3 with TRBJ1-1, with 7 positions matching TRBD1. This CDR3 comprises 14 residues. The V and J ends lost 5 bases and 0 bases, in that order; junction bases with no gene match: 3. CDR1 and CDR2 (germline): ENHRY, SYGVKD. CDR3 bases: TGTGCCATCAGTATGACAGGGCTGAACACTGAAGCTTTCTTT. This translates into CAISMTGLNTEAFF.

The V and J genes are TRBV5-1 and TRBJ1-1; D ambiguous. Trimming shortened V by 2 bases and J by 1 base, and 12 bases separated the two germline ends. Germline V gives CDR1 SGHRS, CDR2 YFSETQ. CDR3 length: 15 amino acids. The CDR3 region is CASSLVSTPNTEAFF. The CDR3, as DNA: TGCGCCAGCAGCTTAGTATCCACCCCGAACACTGAAGCTTTCTTT.

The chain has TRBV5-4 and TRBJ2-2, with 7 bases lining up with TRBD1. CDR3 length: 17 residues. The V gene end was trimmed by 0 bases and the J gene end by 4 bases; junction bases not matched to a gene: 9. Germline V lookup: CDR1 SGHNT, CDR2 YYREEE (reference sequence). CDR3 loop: CASSLEEGARVTGELFF. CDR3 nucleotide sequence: TGTGCCAGCAGCTTGGAAGAGGGGGCTAGGGTCACCGGGGAGCTGTTTTTT.

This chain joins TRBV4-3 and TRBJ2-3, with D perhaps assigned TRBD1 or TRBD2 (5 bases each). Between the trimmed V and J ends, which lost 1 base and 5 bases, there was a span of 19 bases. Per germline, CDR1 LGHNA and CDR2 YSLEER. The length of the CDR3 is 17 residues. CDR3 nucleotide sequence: TGCGCCAGCAGCCAAGGTCCCCCGAGGGGCAGAGGAGATACGCAGTATTTT. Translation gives CASSQGPPRGRGDTQYF.

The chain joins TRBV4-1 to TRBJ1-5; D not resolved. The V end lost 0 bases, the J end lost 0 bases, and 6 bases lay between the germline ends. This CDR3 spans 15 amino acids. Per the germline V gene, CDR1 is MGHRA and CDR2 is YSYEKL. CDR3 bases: TGCGCCAGCAGCCAAGACGGTTATAGCAATCAGCCCCAGCATTTT. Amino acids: CASSQDGYSNQPQHF.